In this sample, the clone carrying this TCR beta chain turned up a few times. The antigen is undetermined. The same CDR3 is also encoded by other DNA sequences in this sample. The V segment lost 3 bases and the J segment 3 bases; nucleotides outside the gene matches: 1. The CDR3 is 13 residues long. Germline V CDR1 and CDR2: KGHSH, LQKENI. At the end of over 8 days of culture, CD4+ T cells were isolated. Vaccinated participants had no history of SARS-CoV-2 infection and tested negative for nucleocapsid antibodies. This entry is derived from a study of vaccination effects on CD4 cells after COVID-19. Sequenced by immunoSEQ multiplex PCR; TCRdb stores in-frame clones only, minus some. Of 70,000 to 75,000 clones in the sample, approximately 77% were seen once.

The chain recombines TRBV18 with TRBJ2-5; 7 bases match TRBD1. The TCR sequence derives from a human donor who received a COVID-19 vaccine. Sequences were derived from CD4+ T cells from PBMCs cultured without peptide, sampled before COVID-19 vaccination. CDR3 sequence reads: CASSPTGEETQYF. Written as DNA, the CDR3 is TGTGCCAGCTCACCTACAGGGGAAGAGACCCAGTACTTC.